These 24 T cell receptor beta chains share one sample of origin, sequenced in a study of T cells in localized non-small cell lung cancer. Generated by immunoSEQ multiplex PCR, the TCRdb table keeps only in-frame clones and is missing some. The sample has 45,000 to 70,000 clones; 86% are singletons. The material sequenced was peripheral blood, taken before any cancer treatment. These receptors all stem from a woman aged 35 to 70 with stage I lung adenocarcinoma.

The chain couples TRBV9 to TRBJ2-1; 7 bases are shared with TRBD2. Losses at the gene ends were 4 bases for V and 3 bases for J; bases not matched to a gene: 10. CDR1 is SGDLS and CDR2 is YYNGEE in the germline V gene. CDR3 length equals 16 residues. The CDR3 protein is CASSLLKRGHYNEQFF. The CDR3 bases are TGTGCCAGCAGCTTACTAAAGCGGGGCCACTACAATGAGCAGTTCTTC.

This chain's CDR3 is CASSSQLGNYNEQFF. The CDR3 nucleotides read TGTGCCAGCAGTTCCCAATTAGGAAACTACAATGAGCAGTTCTTC. This rearrangement joins TRBV6-4 to TRBJ2-1, with no clear D. The CDR3 consists of 15 residues. Germline-derived CDR1 and CDR2 are MRHNA and SNTAGT. V lost 5 bases and J 3 bases, leaving 14 bases between the germline ends.

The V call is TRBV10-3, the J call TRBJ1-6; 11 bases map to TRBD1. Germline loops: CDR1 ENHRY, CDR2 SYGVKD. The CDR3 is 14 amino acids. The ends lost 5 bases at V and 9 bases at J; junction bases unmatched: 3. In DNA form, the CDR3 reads TGTGCCATCAGTATGGGACAGGGGGGTTCACCCCTCCACTTT. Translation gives CAISMGQGGSPLHF.

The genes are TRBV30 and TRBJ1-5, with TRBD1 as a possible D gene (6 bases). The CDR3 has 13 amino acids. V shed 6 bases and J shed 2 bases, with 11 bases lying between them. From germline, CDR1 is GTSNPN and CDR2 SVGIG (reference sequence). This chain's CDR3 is CACQGKGNQPQHF. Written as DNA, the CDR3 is TGTGCCTGTCAGGGGAAGGGCAATCAGCCCCAGCATTTT.

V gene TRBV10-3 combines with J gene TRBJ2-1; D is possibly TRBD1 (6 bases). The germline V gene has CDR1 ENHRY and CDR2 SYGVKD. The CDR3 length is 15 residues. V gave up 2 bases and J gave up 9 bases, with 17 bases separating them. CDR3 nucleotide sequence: TGTGCCATCAGTGAGGGGACACACTCCTTGAGTGAGCAGTTCTTC. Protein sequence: CAISEGTHSLSEQFF.

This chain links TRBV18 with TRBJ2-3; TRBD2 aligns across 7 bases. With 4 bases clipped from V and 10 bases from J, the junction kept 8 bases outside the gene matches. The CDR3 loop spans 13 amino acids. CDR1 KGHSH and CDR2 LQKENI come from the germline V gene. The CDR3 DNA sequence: TGTGCCAGCTCACAAGAAGCGGGGAAGGCGCAGTATTTT. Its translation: CASSQEAGKAQYF. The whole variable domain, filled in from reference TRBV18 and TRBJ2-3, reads NAGVMQNPRHLVRRRGQEARLRCSPMKGHSHVYWYRQLPEEGLKFMVYLQKENIIDESGMPKERFSAEFPKEGPSILRIQQVVRGDSAAYFCASSQEAGKAQYFGPGTRLTVL.

The DNA for the CDR3 is TGTGCCAGCAGTTCCCTATCCTATAATTCACCCCTCCACTTT. As protein: CASSSLSYNSPLHF. The rearrangement uses TRBV6-5 and TRBJ1-6; D gene unclear. Germline lookup yields CDR1 MNHEY and CDR2 SVGAGI. CDR3 length equals 14 residues. V lost 4 bases and J 1 base, leaving 5 bases between the germline ends.

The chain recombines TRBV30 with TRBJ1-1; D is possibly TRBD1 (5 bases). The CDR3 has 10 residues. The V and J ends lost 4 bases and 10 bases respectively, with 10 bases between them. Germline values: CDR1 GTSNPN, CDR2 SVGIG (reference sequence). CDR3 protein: CAWKGTSAFF. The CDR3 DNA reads TGTGCCTGGAAAGGGACTTCAGCTTTCTTT.

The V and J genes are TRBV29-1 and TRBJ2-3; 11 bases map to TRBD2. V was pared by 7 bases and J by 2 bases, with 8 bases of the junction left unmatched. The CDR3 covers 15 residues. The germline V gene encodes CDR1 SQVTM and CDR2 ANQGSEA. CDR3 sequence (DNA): TGCAGCGCTTGCCTAGCGGGGGGATACACAGATACGCAGTATTTT. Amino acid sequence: CSACLAGGYTDTQYF.

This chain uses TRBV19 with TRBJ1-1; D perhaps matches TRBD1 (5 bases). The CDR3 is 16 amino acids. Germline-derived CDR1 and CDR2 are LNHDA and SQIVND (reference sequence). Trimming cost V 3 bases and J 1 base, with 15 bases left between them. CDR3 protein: CASSISAGWANTEAFF. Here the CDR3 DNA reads TGTGCCAGTAGTATTTCGGCAGGGTGGGCGAACACTGAAGCTTTCTTT. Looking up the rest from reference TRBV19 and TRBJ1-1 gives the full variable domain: DGGITQSPKYLFRKEGQNVTLSCEQNLNHDAMYWYRQDPGQGLRLIYYSQIVNDFQKGDIAEGYSVSREKKESFPLTVTSAQKNPTAFYLCASSISAGWANTEAFFGQGTRLTVV.

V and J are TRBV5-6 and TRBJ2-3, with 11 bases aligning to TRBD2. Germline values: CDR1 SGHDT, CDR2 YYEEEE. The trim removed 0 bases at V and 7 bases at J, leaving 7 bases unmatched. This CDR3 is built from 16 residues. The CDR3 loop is CASSLGLAGGLYTQYF. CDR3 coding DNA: TGTGCCAGCAGCTTGGGCCTAGCGGGGGGCCTGTATACGCAGTATTTT.

As DNA, the CDR3 is TGTGCCAGCAGCCAAGAAACTCACGGCGGGGGGCCCACAGATACGCAGTATTTT. Its protein is CASSQETHGGGPTDTQYF. This chain uses TRBV4-2 with TRBJ2-3; 8 nucleotides align to TRBD2. From germline, CDR1 is LGHNA and CDR2 YNFKEQ. Losses at the gene ends were 0 bases for V and 2 bases for J; bases not matched to a gene: 10. The CDR3 has 18 residues.

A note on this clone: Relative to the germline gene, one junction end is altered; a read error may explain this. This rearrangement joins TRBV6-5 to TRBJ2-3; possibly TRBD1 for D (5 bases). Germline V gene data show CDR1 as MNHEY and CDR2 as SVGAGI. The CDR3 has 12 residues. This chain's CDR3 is CASSYSGRAYHF. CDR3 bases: TGTGCCAGCAGTTACTCGGGCAGGGCTTATCATTTT.

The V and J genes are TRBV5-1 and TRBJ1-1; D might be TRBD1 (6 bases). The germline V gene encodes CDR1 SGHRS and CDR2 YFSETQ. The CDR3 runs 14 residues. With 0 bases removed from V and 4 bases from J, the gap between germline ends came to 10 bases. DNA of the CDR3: TGCGCCAGCAGCTTGGTTGGGGGCGGCACTGAAGCTTTCTTT. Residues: CASSLVGGGTEAFF. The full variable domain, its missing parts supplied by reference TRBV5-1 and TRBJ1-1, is KAGVTQTPRYLIKTRGQQVTLSCSPISGHRSVSWYQQTPGQGLQFLFEYFSETQRNKGNFPGRFSGRQFSNSRSEMNVSTLELGDSALYLCASSLVGGGTEAFFGQGTRLTVV.

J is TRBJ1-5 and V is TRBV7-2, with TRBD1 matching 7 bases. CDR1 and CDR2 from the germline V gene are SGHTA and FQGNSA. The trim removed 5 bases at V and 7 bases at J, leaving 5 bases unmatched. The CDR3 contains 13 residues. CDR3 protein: CASSHRGWQPQHF. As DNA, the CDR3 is TGTGCCAGCAGCCACAGGGGTTGGCAGCCCCAGCATTTT.

CDR3 protein: CASSPSGQYNSPLHF. The CDR3 DNA reads as TGTGCCAGCAGCCCTAGCGGCCAGTATAATTCACCCCTCCACTTT. The chain combines TRBV7-9 with TRBJ1-6, with no clear D. Trimming removed 5 bases from V and 4 bases from J, with 12 bases in between. The CDR3 totals 15 residues. CDR1 is SEHNR, CDR2 FQNEAQ, per germline (reference sequence).

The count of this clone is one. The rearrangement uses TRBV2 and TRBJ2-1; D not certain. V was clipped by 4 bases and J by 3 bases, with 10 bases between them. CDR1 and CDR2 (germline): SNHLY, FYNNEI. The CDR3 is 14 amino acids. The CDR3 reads CASSGVESYNEQFF. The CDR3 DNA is TGTGCCAGCAGTGGGGTGGAAAGCTACAATGAGCAGTTCTTC.

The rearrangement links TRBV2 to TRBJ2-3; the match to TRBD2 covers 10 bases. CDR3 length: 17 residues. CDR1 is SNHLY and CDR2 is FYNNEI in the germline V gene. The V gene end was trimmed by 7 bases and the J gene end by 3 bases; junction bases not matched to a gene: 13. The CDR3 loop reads CASKRSGGAAGTDTQYF. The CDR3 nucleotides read TGTGCCAGCAAAAGGAGCGGGGGGGCCGCAGGGACAGATACGCAGTATTTT.

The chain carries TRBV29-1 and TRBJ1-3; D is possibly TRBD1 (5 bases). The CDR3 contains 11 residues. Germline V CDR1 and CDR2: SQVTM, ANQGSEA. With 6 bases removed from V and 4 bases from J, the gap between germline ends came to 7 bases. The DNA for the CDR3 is TGCAGCGTAGGGGAGGGAAACACCATATATTTT. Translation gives CSVGEGNTIYF. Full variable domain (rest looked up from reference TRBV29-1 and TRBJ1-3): SAVISQKPSRDICQRGTSLTIQCQVDSQVTMMFWYRQQPGQSLTLIATANQGSEATYESGFVIDKFPISRPNLTFSTLTVSNMSPEDSSIYLCSVGEGNTIYFGEGSWLTVV.

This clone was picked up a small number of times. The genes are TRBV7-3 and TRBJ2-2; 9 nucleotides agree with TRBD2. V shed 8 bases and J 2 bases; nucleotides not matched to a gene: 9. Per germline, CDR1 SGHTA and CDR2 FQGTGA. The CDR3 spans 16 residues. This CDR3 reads CASGPTSGANTGELFF. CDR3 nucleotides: TGTGCCAGCGGCCCGACTAGCGGCGCTAACACCGGGGAGCTGTTTTTT. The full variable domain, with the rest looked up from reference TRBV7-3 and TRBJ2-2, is GAGVSQTPSNKVTEKGKYVELRCDPISGHTALYWYRQSLGQGPEFLIYFQGTGAADDSGLPNDRFFAVRPEGSVSTLKIQRTERGDSAVYLCASGPTSGANTGELFFGEGSRLTVL.

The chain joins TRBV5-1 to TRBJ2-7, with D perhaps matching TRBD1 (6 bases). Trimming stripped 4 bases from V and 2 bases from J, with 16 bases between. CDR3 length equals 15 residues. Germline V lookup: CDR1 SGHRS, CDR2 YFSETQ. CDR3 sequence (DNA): TGCGCCAGCAGCCCGGGGACATCGAAGGCCTACGAGCAGTACTTC. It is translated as CASSPGTSKAYEQYF.

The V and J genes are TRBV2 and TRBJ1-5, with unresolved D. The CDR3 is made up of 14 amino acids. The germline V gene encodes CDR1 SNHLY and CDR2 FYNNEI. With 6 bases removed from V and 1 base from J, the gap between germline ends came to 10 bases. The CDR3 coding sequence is TGTGCCAGCAGATGGACGGGGAGCAATCAGCCCCAGCATTTT. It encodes CASRWTGSNQPQHF.

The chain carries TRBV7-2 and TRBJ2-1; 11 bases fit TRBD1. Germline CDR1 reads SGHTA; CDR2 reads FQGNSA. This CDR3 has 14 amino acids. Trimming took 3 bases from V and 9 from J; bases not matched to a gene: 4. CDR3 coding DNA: TGTGCCAGCAGCTTGAGGGACAGGGGGAGTGAGCAGTTCTTC. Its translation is CASSLRDRGSEQFF.

The CDR3 bases are TGTGCCAGCAGCGGGAACGGGACAGGGTTCAATGGCTACACCTTC. This translates into CASSGNGTGFNGYTF. This chain joins TRBV9 and TRBJ1-2, with TRBD1 matching over 9 bases. V lost 3 bases to trimming and J lost 6 bases; unmatched junction nucleotides: 9. Germline CDR1 reads SGDLS; CDR2 reads YYNGEE. The CDR3 spans 15 residues.